The 5 T cell receptor beta chains presented below share a single source sample, sequenced in a study of blood T cell repertoires in COVID-19. Here immunoSEQ multiplex PCR was the method, and the copy in TCRdb shows in-frame clones only, minus some. The sample has about 190,000 clones; about nine tenths are singletons. Sequenced sample: peripheral blood. The source is a man aged 40-49 years with acute or convalescent COVID-19.

The rearrangement uses TRBV3-1 (or the pseudogene TRBV3-2) and TRBJ2-5; tentatively, D is TRBD2 (5 bases). The CDR3 extends over 12 amino acids. Germline V gene sequence: CDR1 LGHDT, CDR2 YNNKEL (reference sequence). Trimming took 4 bases from V and 7 from J, leaving 10 bases between them. CDR3 nucleotide sequence: TGTGCCAGCAGCCCAACGGCGGGGACCCAGTACTTC. This sequence encodes CASSPTAGTQYF.

The V gene is TRBV10-2, the J gene TRBJ1-6; D call uncertain. Germline lookup yields CDR1 WSHSY and CDR2 SAAADI. CDR3 size: 17 residues. Trimming left V 2 bases short and J 6 bases short, with 17 bases between. The CDR3 coding sequence is TGCGCCAGCAGTGAGGTGGTGACCCAGGCTGGTAATTCACCCCTCCACTTT. Amino acid sequence: CASSEVVTQAGNSPLHF.

As DNA, the CDR3 is TGTGCCAGCTCCCGAACCGGGACAGAACTTAACACCATATATTTT. Translated, it gives CASSRTGTELNTIYF. This rearrangement joins TRBV6-6 to TRBJ1-3; 7 positions agree with TRBD1. J was trimmed by 7 bases and V by 8 bases; bases with no gene match: 14. Germline V CDR1 and CDR2: MNHNY, SVGAGI (reference sequence). The CDR3 is 15 amino acids.

This clone was seen once. V gene TRBV5-6 combines with J gene TRBJ2-5; a possible D gene is TRBD1 (7 bases). V was pared by 4 bases and J by 1 base, with 11 bases between. The CDR3 has 14 residues. Germline values: CDR1 SGHDT, CDR2 YYEEEE. CDR3 in DNA: TGTGCCAGCAGCGGGGGGACAGTCCAAGAGACCCAGTACTTC. Translating gives CASSGGTVQETQYF.

The chain recombines TRBV7-2 with TRBJ2-2; 10 positions match TRBD2. This CDR3 comprises 15 residues. Trimming cost V 5 bases and J 8 bases; bases outside gene matches: 8. The germline CDR1 and CDR2 sequences are SGHTA and FQGNSA. The CDR3 nucleotides read TGTGCCAGCAGCCTTAGAGCGGGGGGGCAGGGGGAGCTGTTTTTT. Translation gives CASSLRAGGQGELFF.